What follows is one T cell receptor (beta chain) and its context. Its cognate antigen has yet to be identified. No per-base quality is available; no much larger clone lies one base away. This sample stems from a study of blood T cell repertoires in COVID-19 (TCRdb year 2020). With respect to the entire study: Samples from collaborators originated in the United States, Italy and Spain and spanned both the acute and convalescent phases of COVID-19. The material from the prospective study consisted of cDNA or gDNA derived from T cells, B-cell-depleted T cells, or PBMCs. Subjects who had been exposed to COVID-19, were actively infected with it, or had recovered from it provided the deeply sampled blood TCRbeta repertoires that made up the dataset. A freely available public database, intended as a resource for researchers studying the immune response to SARS-CoV-2, is where the repertoires were released. The samples were drawn from two sources: the first 160 participants of the ongoing ImmuneRACE study, and over 950 subjects contributed by 6 global collaborators. The sample metadata nearly always contained a de-identified subject ID, COVID-19 status, age in years and sex. Where available, HLA class I and class II types were taken from metadata supplied by the sample provider and were not determined by assay-based typing. Results the study describes overall, beyond this receptor: The quantity of clinical and demographic metadata differed by source and by participant and was supplied without curation.

Each collaborating institution followed its own protocols to collect whole blood in K2EDTA tubes. For TCRbeta analysis, collaborator samples were shipped as frozen whole blood, as isolated PBMCs, or as DNA extracted from either sample type. From the germline V gene (reference sequence), CDR1 is LNHDA and CDR2 is SQIVND. Trimming leaves V shorter by 1 base and J shorter by 0 bases, with the junction holding 1 base beyond the gene matches. Inclusive of the bounding cysteine and phenylalanine, the CDR3 is 17 residues long. Just the 51-base CDR3 DNA is kept, in frame starting at base 1. The immunoSEQ Assay, a bias-controlled multiplex PCR, was used to amplify TCRbeta CDR3 regions from genomic DNA. As for the authors' bioinformatics: The number of nucleated cells in each sample was estimated by amplification of reference gene primers within the assay. Sequence reads were collapsed and filtered to measure the absolute abundance of every unique TCRbeta CDR3 rearrangement. For each sample, productive Simpson clonality was calculated as the square root of Simpson's diversity index over productive rearrangements. TCRdb limited this immuneACCESS table to in-frame rearrangements with V and J called. A share of clones is missing; checked studies link under half to unresolved V genes, and the rest is unexplained. Clone size and V and J calls were adopted from that table, with D and trimming inferred from the DNA. This sample lists around 160,000 clones; 70% to 90% were detected once. The top ten hold 11% of the sample.

Recombination linked TRBV19 to TRBJ2-6, with 9 bases in between that match TRBD1. Material for sequencing was peripheral blood. The receptor was derived from a human donor in a cohort sampled during active COVID-19. The CDR3 region reads CASSIGTGASGANVLTF. The DNA is as follows: TGTGCCAGTAGTATAGGGACAGGGGCCTCTGGGGCCAACGTCCTGACTTTC.